One sample yielded the 26 T cell receptor beta chains listed below, sequenced in a study of post-analysis software for immune sequencing data. General observations from the study: Patients used a few TRBV segments, including TRBV5-6, TRBV5-1 and TRBV20-1, more often than controls.

Antigens for these TCRs are unknown. Carried by the TCR beta cDNA libraries were unique molecular identifiers. TCRdb re-derived calls from the PCR reads in MiXCR, one entry per CDR3 protein. This table has about 570,000 distinct CDR3 sequences, around a third appearing once. Sequencing input: blood. The receptor source for this set is a girl aged 2 to 17 with multiple sclerosis.

This clonotype was recorded a few times. The CDR3 here is CASSDGQNEKLFF. DNA for the CDR3: TGTGCCAGCAGTGACGGACAGAATGAAAAACTGTTTTTT. This sequence joins TRBV6-1 and TRBJ1-4; a possible D gene is TRBD1 (6 bases). CDR3 length: 13 residues. V dropped 3 bases and J dropped 5 bases, with 7 bases sitting between them. Looked up from germline, CDR1 is MNHNS and CDR2 is SASEGT.

A few counts support this clonotype. The J gene is TRBJ2-3, the V gene TRBV18; D call uncertain. There are 13 residues in the CDR3. The germline V gene has CDR1 KGHSH and CDR2 LQKENI. V was clipped by 3 bases and J by 2 bases, with 6 bases between them. In DNA, the CDR3 is TGTGCCAGCTCACCCGAGCTCACAGATACGCAGTATTTT. This translates into CASSPELTDTQYF.

This clonotype was counted between two and nine times. The chain joins TRBV12-3 or TRBV12-4 to TRBJ1-1; weak D call: TRBD1 (6 bases). Trimming left V 6 bases short and J 6 bases short, with 14 bases between. The CDR3 contains 13 residues. This CDR3 is CASSTGRSAEAFF. The CDR3 nucleotides read TGTGCCAGCAGCACAGGGAGGAGCGCTGAAGCTTTCTTT.

The V and J genes are TRBV6-2 or TRBV6-3 and TRBJ2-5; D remains ambiguous. Gene TRBJ2-7 matches the end of the DNA better, so the J call may be wrong. Per germline, CDR1 MNHEY and CDR2 SVGEGT. The CDR3 sequence is 16 residues long. CDR3 loop: CASSYNLLGRHYEQYF. CDR3 bases: TGTGCCAGCAGTTACAATCTCTTGGGCCGTCACTACGAGCAGTACTTC.

The chain combines TRBV18 with TRBJ1-2, with 7 bases fitting TRBD1. The CDR3 totals 12 residues. V shed 2 bases and J 8 bases; nucleotides not matched to a gene: 2. Germline values: CDR1 KGHSH, CDR2 LQKENI. CDR3 amino acids: CASSPGTEGYTF. The CDR3, as DNA: TGTGCCAGCTCACCAGGGACAGAGGGCTACACCTTC.

The V gene is TRBV28, the J gene TRBJ2-7; D is perhaps TRBD1 (6 bases). Trimming removed 6 bases at V and 2 bases at J, with 17 bases between. Germline-derived CDR1 and CDR2 are MDHEN and SYDVKM. There are 15 residues in the CDR3. CDR3 sequence: CASSLAGEGPYEQYF. CDR3 DNA: TGTGCCAGCAGCCTGGCAGGGGAAGGACCCTACGAGCAGTACTTC.

In this sample, this clonotype turned up a few times. The V and J genes are TRBV6-6 and TRBJ1-5; unclear D gene. Per the germline V gene, CDR1 is MNHNY and CDR2 is SVGAGI (reference sequence). CDR3 length: 15 residues. Trimming took 2 bases from V and 2 from J, leaving 10 bases between them. The CDR3 region is CASSYTGEGNQPQHF. CDR3 DNA sequence: TGTGCCAGCAGTTACACGGGTGAGGGCAATCAGCCCCAGCATTTT.

This chain connects TRBV5-6 to TRBJ1-2; D gene uncertain. This CDR3 comprises 14 residues. Germline CDR1 reads SGHDT; CDR2 reads YYEEEE. V was pared by 0 bases and J by 2 bases, with 8 bases between. The CDR3 coding sequence is TGTGCCAGCAGCTTGGGCAGGACCAACTATGGCTACACCTTC. It specifies CASSLGRTNYGYTF.

This chain's CDR3 is CASSQDEQGGPGELFF. CDR3 nucleotide sequence: TGCGCCAGCAGCCAAGATGAACAGGGGGGTCCCGGGGAGCTGTTTTTT. This chain links TRBV4-1 with TRBJ2-2; 8 nucleotides agree with TRBD1. CDR3 size: 16 residues. The V gene's germline CDR1 is MGHRA and CDR2 YSYEKL. Trimming at V came to 0 bases and at J to 6 bases, leaving 6 bases not matched to a gene.

V gene TRBV29-1 combines with J gene TRBJ2-1, with TRBD2 matching over 7 bases. CDR1 and CDR2 (germline): SQVTM, ANQGSEA. CDR3 length: 13 residues. The trim removed 6 bases at V and 7 bases at J, leaving 9 bases unmatched. The DNA for the CDR3 is TGCAGCGTCTGGGCGGGGGTCGGTAATGAGCAGTTCTTC. This gives the protein CSVWAGVGNEQFF.

This clonotype appeared a few times. The chain couples TRBV7-8 to TRBJ1-5; D not certain. V lost 1 base and J 1 base, leaving 14 bases between the germline ends. The V gene's germline CDR1 is SGHVS and CDR2 FQNEAQ. The CDR3 has 17 residues. The CDR3: CASSLGYPRASNQPQHF. Here the CDR3 DNA reads TGTGCCAGCAGCTTAGGTTATCCCCGGGCGAGCAATCAGCCCCAGCATTTT.

This chain joins TRBV29-1 and TRBJ2-2; either TRBD1 or TRBD2 may supply D (6 bases each). V was trimmed by 7 bases and J by 0 bases, leaving 18 bases between them. CDR1 SQVTM and CDR2 ANQGSEA come from the germline V gene. The CDR3 sequence is 16 residues long. DNA of the CDR3: TGCAGCGCCGCCGCGGCCGGGGGCTCGAACACCGGGGAGCTGTTTTTT. Translated, it gives CSAAAAGGSNTGELFF.

The sample holds a few counts of this clonotype. The chain couples TRBV5-1 to TRBJ2-3; D uncertain. The ends were cut back, 2 bases at V and 2 bases at J, with 9 bases in the middle. From germline, CDR1 is SGHRS and CDR2 YFSETQ. The CDR3 sequence is 14 residues long. CDR3: CASSLEVPTDTQYF. The CDR3 bases are TGCGCCAGCAGCTTAGAGGTCCCCACAGATACGCAGTATTTT.

This clonotype was detected a few times. This rearrangement joins TRBV6-6 to TRBJ2-3; the D call may be TRBD1 or TRBD2 (5 bases each). Trimming took 6 bases from V and 2 from J, leaving 15 bases between them. CDR1 is MNHNY, CDR2 SVGAGI, per germline (reference sequence). The CDR3 loop spans 15 amino acids. CDR3: CASSQGRRSTDTQYF. The DNA of the CDR3 is TGTGCCAGCAGCCAGGGACGTCGTTCCACAGATACGCAGTATTTT.

This clonotype has more than one count but fewer than ten. The rearrangement links TRBV7-9 to TRBJ2-7; 10 bases align to TRBD2. V shed 0 bases and J 2 bases; nucleotides not matched to a gene: 7. The CDR3 contains 17 residues. CDR1 and CDR2 (germline): SEHNR, FQNEAQ (reference sequence). Here the CDR3 DNA reads TGTGCCAGCAGCTTAGCTAACCTAGCGGGGGTCACCTACGAGCAGTACTTC. Encoded protein: CASSLANLAGVTYEQYF. Drawing the rest from reference TRBV7-9 and TRBJ2-7, the complete variable domain is DTGVSQNPRHKITKRGQNVTFRCDPISEHNRLYWYRQTLGQGPEFLTYFQNEAQLEKSRLLSDRFSAERPKGSFSTLEIQRTEQGDSAMYLCASSLANLAGVTYEQYFGPGTRLTVT.

This clonotype was detected only once. The junction departs from germline at one end; a sequencing error may be responsible. The chain has TRBV29-1 and TRBJ1-5, with a weak D call TRBD1 (5 bases). The germline CDR1 and CDR2 sequences are SQVTM and ANQGSEA. This CDR3 spans 13 amino acids. The CDR3 DNA follows: TGCAGCGTTGAGCAGGGACCCAATCAGCCCCGGCATTTT. It is translated as CSVEQGPNQPRHF.

The rearrangement joins TRBV27 to TRBJ2-1, with 7 bases identical to TRBD2. CDR1 is MNHEY, CDR2 SMNVEV, per germline (reference sequence). The V gene end was trimmed by 6 bases and the J gene end by 0 bases; junction bases not matched to a gene: 14. The CDR3 is 18 residues long. The CDR3 region has the DNA TGTGCCAGCAGCACGACTCCGGGACTACCAAGCTCCTACAATGAGCAGTTCTTC. It codes for CASSTTPGLPSSYNEQFF.

This clonotype has just a few counts. This sequence joins TRBV6-5 and TRBJ1-2; a weak D match, TRBD1 (6 bases). Germline V gene data show CDR1 as MNHEY and CDR2 as SVGAGI. The CDR3 has 14 residues. V shed 0 bases and J shed 6 bases, with 11 bases lying between them. For the CDR3, the DNA is TGTGCCAGCAGTTACTCCGCGGGGGCGAATGGCTACACCTTC. Encoded protein: CASSYSAGANGYTF.

The rearrangement uses TRBV4-2 and TRBJ2-5; D could derive from TRBD1 or TRBD2 (5 bases each). CDR3 size: 15 residues. Trimming cost V 3 bases and J 1 base, with 12 bases left between them. Germline lookup yields CDR1 LGHNA and CDR2 YNFKEQ. The CDR3 sequence: CASSHDRGAQETQYF. The CDR3 nucleotides are TGTGCCAGCAGCCATGATCGAGGGGCCCAAGAGACCCAGTACTTC.

The rearrangement links TRBV20-1 to TRBJ2-3, with D possibly TRBD2 on 6 matching bases. From germline, CDR1 is DFQATT and CDR2 SNEGSKA (reference sequence). The V gene lost 5 bases and the J gene lost 6 bases, with 15 bases spanning the gap. There are 13 residues in the CDR3. CDR3 amino acids: CSALAYSGDTQYF. The CDR3 coding sequence is TGCAGTGCTCTAGCGTACAGTGGGGATACGCAGTATTTT.

The chain carries TRBV15 and TRBJ1-1, with a tentative D call TRBD1 (6 bases). The length of the CDR3 is 15 residues. Germline CDR1 and CDR2: LNHNV and YYDKDF (reference sequence). Trimming cost V 0 bases and J 10 bases, with 18 bases left between them. CDR3 protein: CATSRDLLTGFGAFF. Here the CDR3 DNA reads TGTGCCACCAGCAGAGACCTACTGACAGGTTTTGGAGCTTTCTTT.

This sequence joins TRBV18 and TRBJ2-3, with a tentative D call TRBD2 (6 bases). Germline CDR1 reads KGHSH; CDR2 reads LQKENI. The CDR3 sequence is 14 residues long. V lost 2 bases, J lost 5 bases, and 11 bases lay in between. CDR3 in amino acids: CASSPTDYVDTQYF. The CDR3 nucleotides read TGTGCCAGCTCACCAACGGACTATGTAGATACGCAGTATTTT.

This clonotype was detected many times. The chain links TRBV10-3 to TRBJ2-5, with D possibly being TRBD2 (6 bases). Trimming took 0 bases from V and 3 from J, leaving 11 bases between them. Germline V gene data show CDR1 as ENHRY and CDR2 as SYGVKD. This CDR3 is built from 15 residues. CDR3 nucleotide sequence: TGTGCCATCAGTGAGTCGGGACTCCTCAAAGAGACCCAGTACTTC. Its protein is CAISESGLLKETQYF.

The chain is built from TRBV5-1 and TRBJ2-5, with D hard to call. The germline V gene encodes CDR1 SGHRS and CDR2 YFSETQ. V was shortened by 2 bases and J by 4 bases, with 12 bases between the two germline ends. This CDR3 has 14 amino acids. The CDR3 is CASSLRRVGETQYF. The CDR3 nucleotides are TGCGCCAGCAGCTTAAGACGGGTTGGAGAGACCCAGTACTTC.

Turning to this clonotype: The junction shows a germline mismatch at one end, possibly a read error. The chain links TRBV19 to TRBJ2-1; D gene ambiguous. The CDR3 extends over 15 amino acids. The germline V gene encodes CDR1 LNHDA and CDR2 SQIVND (reference sequence). The CDR3 protein is CASGIDRSSYNEQFF. The DNA of the CDR3 is TGTGCCAGTGGTATAGATCGATCTAGCTACAATGAGCAGTTCTTC.

Remarks on this clonotype: A read error is possible here, since a much larger clone lies one base away. This chain uses TRBV20-1 with TRBJ2-7, with D possibly being TRBD1 or TRBD2 (5 bases each). Germline CDR1 is DFQATT and CDR2 is SNEGSKA (reference sequence). V was shortened by 8 bases and J by 6 bases, with 26 bases between the two germline ends. The CDR3 extends over 15 amino acids. The CDR3 region is CSSRHGDQPTCEQYF. CDR3 coding DNA: TGCAGTTCGAGGCACGGGGACCAACCTACCTGCGAGCAGTACTTC.